This T cell receptor beta chain was documented in a study of blood T cell repertoires in COVID-19. The CDR3 contains 15 residues. CDR1 and CDR2 from the germline V gene are KGHDR and SFDVKD. V lost 4 bases to trimming and J lost 5 bases, with 16 bases between them. Those who participated ranged in age from about 18 to 89 years and resided in 20 to 30 US areas. This clone was seen just once. Original processing notes: Nucleated cell counts were estimated from reference gene primer amplification. Using immunoSEQ multiplex PCR, the repertoire was profiled, and TCRdb retains in-frame clones only, with some absent. D and trimming were read from the DNA, whereas the V and J calls and clone size are those reported in that table. This table has 200,000 to 250,000 clones, about 90% appearing once.

The sequencing input was PBMCs or T cells enriched from blood (not recorded which). The clonotype originates from a man aged 25-45 years who had recovered from COVID-19. This chain links TRBV24-1 with TRBJ2-5; perhaps TRBD1 as D (6 bases). The CDR3 DNA is TGTGCCACCAGTGACCCCACAGGGCCTGGGGAGACCCAGTACTTC. Translation gives CATSDPTGPGETQYF.